A single sample is the source of the 10 T cell receptor beta chains below, sequenced in a study of T-cell memory formation after mild COVID-19. TCRdb reprocessed the 5' RACE reads with MiXCR, giving one entry per CDR3 protein. The sample gives some 160,000 distinct CDR3 sequences, roughly 13% of which show up once; 3% to 4% is in the top ten. The specimen sequenced was PBMCs or a T cell subset sorted from them (not recorded which). The receptors were gathered from a man aged 18 to 29 who had mild COVID-19 (a few samples of this study predate the infection). Cell type and time point are not known.

Only a few counts were recorded for this clonotype. The chain combines TRBV12-3 or TRBV12-4 with TRBJ1-2, with TRBD1 matching 8 bases. J gave up 4 bases and V 5 bases, and 9 bases lay outside the gene matches. There are 15 residues in the CDR3. DNA for the CDR3: TGTGCCAGCAGTCCTCGGGACAGGAGCTCCTATGGCTACACCTTC. Its translation is CASSPRDRSSYGYTF.

The chain uses TRBV20-1 and TRBJ2-5, with D possibly being TRBD2 (7 bases). The germline V gene has CDR1 DFQATT and CDR2 SNEGSKA (reference sequence). The CDR3 is 15 residues long. The V end was cut by 6 bases, the J end by 3 bases, with 20 bases between. The CDR3 protein is CSARGRWGGKETQYF. CDR3 coding DNA: TGCAGTGCCAGGGGCCGCTGGGGGGGAAAAGAGACCCAGTACTTC.

This clonotype was observed a few times. V gene TRBV6-2 or TRBV6-3 combines with J gene TRBJ2-7; D is possibly TRBD1 (6 bases). This CDR3 region has 14 residues. The germline CDR1 and CDR2 sequences are MNHEY and SVGEGT. V was shortened by 5 bases and J by 5 bases, with 16 bases between the two germline ends. CDR3 region: CASSDFGGQDEQYF. The DNA for the CDR3 is TGTGCCAGCAGTGACTTTGGGGGCCAAGACGAGCAGTACTTC.

In this sample, this clonotype turned up a few times. The chain employs TRBV7-2 and TRBJ1-5; D remains ambiguous. Germline V gives CDR1 SGHTA, CDR2 FQGNSA. The length of the CDR3 is 13 residues. Deletions cut 1 base from V and 3 bases from J, with 4 bases between. CDR3 bases: TGTGCCAGCAGCTTAGACCACAATCAGCCCCAGCATTTT. Protein: CASSLDHNQPQHF.

The table lists this clonotype with a few counts. The chain recombines TRBV28 with TRBJ2-7; weak D call: TRBD1 (5 bases). The CDR3 totals 13 residues. Germline V gene data show CDR1 as MDHEN and CDR2 as SYDVKM. Trimming cost V 7 bases and J 2 bases, with 12 bases left between them. The CDR3: CASTNVGAYEQYV. In DNA, the CDR3 is TGTGCCAGCACCAACGTAGGGGCCTACGAGCAGTACGTC.

This clonotype came up a few times. The rearrangement joins TRBV7-3 to TRBJ2-1; D remains unclear. The CDR3 is 13 residues long. Trimming removed 5 bases from V and 5 bases from J, with 10 bases in between. Germline-derived CDR1 and CDR2 are SGHTA and FQGTGA. The CDR3 DNA reads as TGTGCCAGCAGCCCCGGCCGGGACAATGAGCAGTTCTTC. Its protein is CASSPGRDNEQFF.

DNA of the CDR3: TGTGCCAGCAGCTTTGACTCCACCGGCGGTTCACCCCTCCACTTT. Translating it yields CASSFDSTGGSPLHF. The J gene is TRBJ1-6, the V gene TRBV7-2; D not resolved. Germline loops: CDR1 SGHTA, CDR2 FQGNSA. CDR3 length: 15 residues. Trimming cost V 3 bases and J 9 bases, with 15 bases left between them.

V and J are TRBV6-1 and TRBJ1-4, with D tentatively TRBD1 (5 bases). Trimming shortened V by 3 bases and J by 2 bases, and 7 bases separated the two germline ends. Germline CDR1 is MNHNS and CDR2 is SASEGT. The CDR3 covers 14 residues. CDR3 region: CASSDWGTNEKLFF. The CDR3 DNA sequence: TGTGCCAGCAGTGATTGGGGGACTAATGAAAAACTGTTTTTT.

This clonotype was seen a few times. The chain joins TRBV5-1 to TRBJ1-1, with 7 bases that match TRBD1. CDR3 length equals 13 residues. V lost 4 bases and J lost 3; bases outside the gene matches: 3. CDR1 and CDR2 from the germline V gene are SGHRS and YFSETQ. Written as DNA, the CDR3 is TGCGCCAGCAGCGTACAGGGGCACACTGAAGCTTTCTTT. Protein: CASSVQGHTEAFF.

This clonotype came up a few times. J is TRBJ2-7 and V is TRBV5-1, with TRBD2 matching over 7 bases. Looked up from germline, CDR1 is SGHRS and CDR2 is YFSETQ. Germline trimming cut 5 bases from V and 3 bases from J; bases unmatched to any gene: 8. The CDR3 extends over 14 amino acids. The CDR3 sequence: CASSYGGGVYEQYF. CDR3 DNA sequence: TGCGCCAGCAGTTACGGGGGAGGGGTCTACGAGCAGTACTTC.